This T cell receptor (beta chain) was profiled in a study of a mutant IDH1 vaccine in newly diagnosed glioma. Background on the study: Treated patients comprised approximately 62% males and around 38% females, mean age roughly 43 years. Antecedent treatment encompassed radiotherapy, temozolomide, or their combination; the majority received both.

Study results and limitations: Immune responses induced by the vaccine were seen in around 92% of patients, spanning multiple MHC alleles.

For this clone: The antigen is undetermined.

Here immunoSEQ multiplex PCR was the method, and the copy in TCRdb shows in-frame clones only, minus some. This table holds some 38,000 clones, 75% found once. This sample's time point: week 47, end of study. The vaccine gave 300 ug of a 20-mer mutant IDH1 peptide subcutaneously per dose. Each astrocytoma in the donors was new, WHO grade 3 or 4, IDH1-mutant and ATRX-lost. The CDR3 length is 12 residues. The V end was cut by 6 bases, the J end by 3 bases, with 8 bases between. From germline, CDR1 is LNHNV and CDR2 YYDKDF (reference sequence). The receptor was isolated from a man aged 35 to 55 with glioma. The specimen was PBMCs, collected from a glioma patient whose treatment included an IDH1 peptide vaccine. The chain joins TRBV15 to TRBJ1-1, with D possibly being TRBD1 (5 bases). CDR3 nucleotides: TGTGCCACCAGGGGGACTCACACTGAAGCTTTCTTT. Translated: CATRGTHTEAFF.